Below are 6 T cell receptor beta chains sequenced from a single sample in a study of blood T cells in healthy people across ages. With a J-beta primer mix and a sample-barcoded 5' primer, a second PCR ran 7 to 11 cycles. Using its own MiXCR run on the 5' RACE reads, TCRdb lists one record per CDR3 protein. The data contain hundreds of thousands of distinct CDR3 sequences, 43% of them singletons. Sequencing was performed on blood. Every receptor here comes from a woman aged 60-70 years in good health.

Remarks on this clonotype: A clone one base away is much larger, so this may be a read error. The chain links TRBV20-1 to TRBJ2-1; D is possibly TRBD2 (6 bases). The germline CDR1 and CDR2 sequences are DFQATT and SNEGSKA (reference sequence). The CDR3 totals 13 residues. Trimming took 2 bases from V and 10 from J, leaving 15 bases between them. CDR3 sequence (DNA): TGCAGTGCTAGAACGGGACTTAGCTACGAGCAGTTCTTC. The encoded protein is CSARTGLSYEQFF.

In this sample, this clonotype turned up a few times. V is TRBV11-3 and J is TRBJ1-1; 7 positions match TRBD1. The ends lost 2 bases at V and 0 bases at J; junction bases unmatched: 3. The CDR3 is 15 amino acids. CDR1 is SGHNT and CDR2 is YENEEA in the germline V gene. CDR3 sequence (DNA): TGTGCCAGCAGCTTAACGGGACAGCTGAACACTGAAGCTTTCTTT. This encodes CASSLTGQLNTEAFF.

This clonotype was counted only a few times. The chain carries TRBV5-1 and TRBJ2-7; perhaps D is TRBD1 or TRBD2 (6 bases each). CDR1 is SGHRS and CDR2 is YFSETQ in the germline V gene. The CDR3 runs to 13 residues. V was trimmed by 5 bases and J by 2 bases, leaving 11 bases between them. The CDR3 region has the DNA TGCGCCAGCAGGTTAGGGGGGCCCTACGAGCAGTACTTC. Protein: CASRLGGPYEQYF. The full variable domain, rest sourced from reference TRBV5-1 and TRBJ2-7, is KAGVTQTPRYLIKTRGQQVTLSCSPISGHRSVSWYQQTPGQGLQFLFEYFSETQRNKGNFPGRFSGRQFSNSRSEMNVSTLELGDSALYLCASRLGGPYEQYFGPGTRLTVT.

J is TRBJ2-1 and V is TRBV7-8; D is undetermined. With 2 bases removed from V and 10 bases from J, the gap between germline ends came to 15 bases. The germline V gene has CDR1 SGHVS and CDR2 FQNEAQ. The CDR3 length is 14 residues. The CDR3 DNA follows: TGTGCCAGCAGCTTAAGTGTTATGGGAAACGAGCAGTTCTTC. It codes for CASSLSVMGNEQFF.

The chain carries TRBV7-8 and TRBJ2-7; 9 bases fit TRBD1. V lost 5 bases and J lost 2; bases outside the gene matches: 22. The CDR3 consists of 20 residues. Germline V lookup: CDR1 SGHVS, CDR2 FQNEAQ. The CDR3 DNA reads TGTGCCAGCAGCCCCAGCAGCGTCCTAGGACAGGGGAATTGGGCCTACGAGCAGTACTTC. This encodes CASSPSSVLGQGNWAYEQYF.

The chain links TRBV6-2 or TRBV6-3 to TRBJ2-1; the match to TRBD1 covers 12 bases. This CDR3 has 14 residues. CDR1 is MNHEY and CDR2 is SVGEGT in the germline V gene. V trimming: 8 bases; J trimming: 10 bases; junction bases outside the gene matches: 9. CDR3 loop: CASCGTGGSHEQFF. In nucleotides, the CDR3 is TGTGCCAGCTGCGGGACAGGGGGCTCCCACGAGCAGTTCTTC.